A single sample gave rise to the 23 T cell receptor beta chains below, sequenced in a study of cytomegalovirus exposure and HLA in healthy donors. The PCR used 60 Vbeta and 13 Jbeta primers. Libraries were prepared by immunoSEQ multiplex PCR; TCRdb keeps only in-frame clonotypes and omits some of them. The sample records 170,000 or so clones, about four fifths being singletons. Sequencing was performed on PBMCs. The receptor source for this set is a boy aged 2 to 9 in good health and CMV-seronegative.

Here the CDR3 DNA reads TGTGCCAGCAGTGAATATGAGGAGGGGCGTCAGCCCCAGCATTTT. Amino acid sequence: CASSEYEEGRQPQHF. The gene calls are TRBV6-1 and TRBJ1-5; weak D call: TRBD1 (5 bases). Trimming took off 2 bases at V and 6 bases at J, with 14 bases between the two ends. Germline V gene data show CDR1 as MNHNS and CDR2 as SASEGT. The CDR3 is made up of 15 amino acids.

The genes are TRBV27 and TRBJ2-2; TRBD2 matches at 11 bases. In germline, CDR1 is MNHEY, CDR2 SMNVEV (reference sequence). The junction had 3 bases not matched to a gene; V was cut back by 9 bases and J by 0 bases. The CDR3 covers 15 residues. In DNA, the CDR3 is TGTGCCAGTCAGACTAGCGGGGCGAACACCGGGGAGCTGTTTTTT. Amino acid sequence: CASQTSGANTGELFF.

This clone was seen a handful of times. The chain couples TRBV5-6 to TRBJ1-1, with 7 bases that match TRBD1. From germline, CDR1 is SGHDT and CDR2 YYEEEE. The V and J ends lost 3 bases and 4 bases, in that order; junction bases with no gene match: 6. There are 14 residues in the CDR3. The DNA of the CDR3 is TGTGCCAGCAGCTCGTGGCCAGGGGGCACTGAAGCTTTCTTT. This codes for CASSSWPGGTEAFF.

The chain employs TRBV6-1 and TRBJ2-7; TRBD2 agrees at 11 bases. Trimming took 3 bases from V and 2 from J; bases not matched to a gene: 9. CDR3 length equals 17 residues. The germline gives CDR1 MNHNS, CDR2 SASEGT. The CDR3: CASSDSGRGSYTYEQYF. In nucleotides, the CDR3 is TGTGCCAGCAGTGATAGCGGGAGGGGCTCGTACACCTACGAGCAGTACTTC.

The rearrangement links TRBV5-4 to TRBJ2-3; D perhaps matches TRBD1 (7 bases). Trimming stripped 3 bases from V and 4 bases from J, with 18 bases between. The length of the CDR3 is 16 residues. CDR1 and CDR2 (germline): SGHNT, YYREEE (reference sequence). CDR3 DNA: TGTGCCAGCAGCTCCCGAGCAGGGGGGACCCCAGATACGCAGTATTTT. Amino acid sequence: CASSSRAGGTPDTQYF.

The chain recombines TRBV5-1 with TRBJ2-5; 11 nucleotides agree with TRBD2. Trimming took 0 bases from V and 5 from J; bases not matched to a gene: 6. Germline V gene sequence: CDR1 SGHRS, CDR2 YFSETQ. The CDR3 loop spans 16 amino acids. In DNA form, the CDR3 reads TGCGCCAGCAGCTTGGGCGTAGCGGGAGGGCCGGAGACCCAGTACTTC. Translating it yields CASSLGVAGGPETQYF.

The chain has TRBV14 and TRBJ1-2, with TRBD1 identical over 9 bases. This CDR3 contains 14 residues. V lost 2 bases, J lost 4 bases, and 2 bases stayed unmatched. Germline V gene sequence: CDR1 SGHDN, CDR2 FVKESK. The DNA of the CDR3 is TGTGCCAGCAGCCAATGGACAGGGGCCTATGGCTACACCTTC. Translation gives CASSQWTGAYGYTF.

This rearrangement joins TRBV6-6 to TRBJ1-1; tentative D call: TRBD1 (6 bases). CDR1 and CDR2 from the germline V gene are MNHNY and SVGAGI (reference sequence). CDR3 length: 15 amino acids. Trimming took off 7 bases at V and 2 bases at J, with 17 bases between the two ends. Written as DNA, the CDR3 is TGTGCCAGCATCGAGGGGGTATATATAAACACTGAAGCTTTCTTT. This translates into CASIEGVYINTEAFF.

This chain links TRBV28 with TRBJ2-7; D perhaps matches TRBD2 (7 bases). Germline V CDR1 and CDR2: MDHEN, SYDVKM. The CDR3 length is 14 residues. Trimming left V 3 bases short and J 9 bases short, with 18 bases between. CDR3 nucleotide sequence: TGTGCCAGCAGTTTCAAGGCGGGAGTCAGGGGGCAGTACTTC. Encoded protein: CASSFKAGVRGQYF.

The V and J genes are TRBV5-4 and TRBJ2-1; 9 nucleotides align to TRBD2. Looked up from germline, CDR1 is SGHNT and CDR2 is YYREEE (reference sequence). The CDR3 contains 16 residues. Trimming cost V 5 bases and J 6 bases; bases outside gene matches: 12. The CDR3 region has the DNA TGTGCCAGCAGTGACAGAGCGGGAGGCAATGCCAATGAGCAGTTCTTC. Its protein product is CASSDRAGGNANEQFF.

This sequence joins TRBV27 and TRBJ2-7, with TRBD1 as a possible D gene (5 bases). V lost 0 bases and J 2 bases, leaving 17 bases between the germline ends. The CDR3 sequence is 17 residues long. CDR1 is MNHEY and CDR2 is SMNVEV in the germline V gene (reference sequence). DNA of the CDR3: TGTGCCAGCAGTTTATCGGGTGGGGCAGGGTCTCCCTACGAGCAGTACTTC. As protein: CASSLSGGAGSPYEQYF.

The genes are TRBV27 and TRBJ2-7; maybe TRBD1 (6 bases). This CDR3 has 15 residues. V gave up 2 bases and J gave up 2 bases, with 13 bases separating them. CDR1 and CDR2 from the germline V gene are MNHEY and SMNVEV (reference sequence). The CDR3 region is CASSLTPGHPYEQYF. In DNA form, the CDR3 reads TGTGCCAGCAGTTTAACCCCGGGACATCCCTACGAGCAGTACTTC.

The V gene is TRBV10-3, the J gene TRBJ2-1; TRBD1 matches 10 bases. Germline V gene sequence: CDR1 ENHRY, CDR2 SYGVKD. V dropped 6 bases and J dropped 7; count of bases not matched to a gene: 9. CDR3 length: 15 amino acids. The chain's CDR3 is CAIRTGGNSPNEQFF. Written as DNA, the CDR3 is TGTGCCATCAGGACAGGGGGCAATAGCCCTAATGAGCAGTTCTTC.

This chain uses TRBV28 with TRBJ1-1; the D gene is possibly TRBD1 (5 bases). The CDR3 has 13 residues. CDR1 and CDR2 (germline): MDHEN, SYDVKM. The germline V and J ends were trimmed by 6 bases and 5 bases, with 13 bases remaining between them. For the CDR3, the DNA is TGTGCCAGCAGGATTCAGGGTAGAACTGAAGCTTTCTTT. Protein: CASRIQGRTEAFF.

The chain recombines TRBV27 with TRBJ1-1; 9 bases are shared with TRBD1. The V gene's germline CDR1 is MNHEY and CDR2 SMNVEV (reference sequence). This CDR3 is built from 14 residues. J gave up 3 bases and V 8 bases, and 7 bases lay outside the gene matches. DNA of the CDR3: TGTGCCAGCTGGCGACAGGGGGGATACACTGAAGCTTTCTTT. Protein: CASWRQGGYTEAFF.

This chain uses TRBV7-9 with TRBJ1-1, with TRBD1 identical over 9 bases. CDR1 and CDR2 from the germline V gene are SEHNR and FQNEAQ (reference sequence). This CDR3 is built from 18 residues. The junction had 16 bases not matched to a gene; V was cut back by 4 bases and J by 4 bases. The CDR3 sequence: CASSSPFGQGRSRTEAFF. In nucleotides, the CDR3 is TGTGCCAGCAGCTCCCCCTTCGGACAGGGGCGGAGTCGCACTGAAGCTTTCTTT. The full variable domain, with the rest looked up from reference TRBV7-9 and TRBJ1-1, is DTGVSQNPRHKITKRGQNVTFRCDPISEHNRLYWYRQTLGQGPEFLTYFQNEAQLEKSRLLSDRFSAERPKGSFSTLEIQRTEQGDSAMYLCASSSPFGQGRSRTEAFFGQGTRLTVV.

J is TRBJ1-5 and V is TRBV2; 8 bases are shared with TRBD1. Germline V lookup: CDR1 SNHLY, CDR2 FYNNEI. CDR3 length: 14 residues. J lost 2 bases, V lost 7 bases, and 4 bases had no gene match. CDR3 sequence reads: CASKDREGNQPQHF. The CDR3 DNA follows: TGTGCCAGCAAGGACAGGGAAGGCAATCAGCCCCAGCATTTT.

This clone was counted a few times. The V and J genes are TRBV10-3 and TRBJ1-1, with 9 bases identical to TRBD1. The CDR3 consists of 17 residues. Germline V lookup: CDR1 ENHRY, CDR2 SYGVKD. With V trimmed by 4 bases and J by 0 bases, 9 bases remained unmatched. The CDR3 DNA reads as TGTGCCATCAGTGTTGCGGACAGGGGTAGAATGAACACTGAAGCTTTCTTT. Encoded protein: CAISVADRGRMNTEAFF.

The rearrangement uses TRBV6-1 and TRBJ2-7; 10 nucleotides agree with TRBD2. Germline V lookup: CDR1 MNHNS, CDR2 SASEGT. V dropped 8 bases and J dropped 3; count of bases not matched to a gene: 4. This CDR3 is built from 13 residues. As DNA, the CDR3 is TGTGCCAGCGCCGGGACTAGCGTCTACGAGCAGTACTTC. Its protein product is CASAGTSVYEQYF.

Here the CDR3 DNA reads TGTGCCATCAGTGTTTTGGGACAGGGGTCCGAGCAGTACTTC. Translating gives CAISVLGQGSEQYF. The chain is built from TRBV10-3 and TRBJ2-5; 10 nucleotides match TRBD1. The better agreement between TRBJ2-7 and the DNA end casts doubt on the J call. Germline loops: CDR1 ENHRY, CDR2 SYGVKD. This CDR3 contains 14 residues.

The chain recombines TRBV2 with TRBJ1-2, with D uncertain. Germline CDR1 and CDR2: SNHLY and FYNNEI. There are 13 residues in the CDR3. The V end was cut by 7 bases, the J end by 1 base, with 10 bases between. The CDR3 DNA reads TGTGCCAGCACCCTAGTTCGTAACTATGGCTACACCTTC. This gives the protein CASTLVRNYGYTF. The whole variable domain, remainder taken from reference TRBV2 and TRBJ1-2, is EPEVTQTPSHQVTQMGQEVILRCVPISNHLYFYWYRQILGQKVEFLVSFYNNEISEKSEIFDDQFSVERPDGSNFTLKIRSTKLEDSAMYFCASTLVRNYGYTFGSGTRLTVV.

This chain joins TRBV13 and TRBJ1-1; D not resolved. CDR3 length: 13 residues. V lost 2 bases and J lost 5, with 9 bases in between. Germline CDR1 is PRHDT and CDR2 is FYEKMQ (reference sequence). The CDR3 coding sequence is TGTGCCAGCAGCTTAATCGGGAATACTGAAGCTTTCTTT. Its protein product is CASSLIGNTEAFF.

The chain uses TRBV19 and TRBJ2-3; 7 nucleotides align to TRBD2. Per germline, CDR1 LNHDA and CDR2 SQIVND (reference sequence). The trim removed 6 bases at V and 7 bases at J, leaving 10 bases unmatched. The CDR3 contains 14 residues. DNA for the CDR3: TGTGCCAGTAGCTTCGGGACTACCTCAAATACGCAGTATTTT. Residues: CASSFGTTSNTQYF.